Listed here is a single T cell receptor beta chain. This specimen comes from a study of blood T cell repertoires in COVID-19. About the research overall: PBMCs, B-cell-depleted T cells, or T cells provided the cDNA or gDNA that made up the material.

The repertoire was sequenced with immunoSEQ multiplex PCR; TCRdb's copy has only in-frame clones and lacks some. Among about 190,000 clones, about four fifths were seen once, and the ten largest hold approximately 6.1%. Germline CDR1 MDHEN, CDR2 SYDVKM. Losses at the gene ends were 6 bases for V and 0 bases for J; bases not matched to a gene: 16. This CDR3 is 19 amino acids long. The TCR originated in a woman aged 40 to 55 with acute or convalescent COVID-19. The chain uses TRBV28 and TRBJ2-5; 10 nucleotides line up with TRBD2. Sequenced material: peripheral blood. This CDR3 reads CASRNPWSGGVGYQETQYF. Written as DNA, the CDR3 is TGTGCCAGCAGAAACCCCTGGAGCGGGGGGGTCGGGTACCAAGAGACCCAGTACTTC.